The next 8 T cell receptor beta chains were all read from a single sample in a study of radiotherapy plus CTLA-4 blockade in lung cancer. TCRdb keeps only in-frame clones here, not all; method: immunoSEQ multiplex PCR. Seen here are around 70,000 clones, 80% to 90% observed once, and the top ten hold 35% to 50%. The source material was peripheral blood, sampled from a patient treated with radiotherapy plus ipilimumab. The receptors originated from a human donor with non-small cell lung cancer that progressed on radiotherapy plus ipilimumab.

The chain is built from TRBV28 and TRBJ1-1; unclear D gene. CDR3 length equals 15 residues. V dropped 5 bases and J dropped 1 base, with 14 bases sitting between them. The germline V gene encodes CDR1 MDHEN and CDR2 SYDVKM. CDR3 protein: CASSDPRGRNTEAFF. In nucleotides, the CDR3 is TGTGCCAGCAGTGACCCTCGGGGTCGGAACACTGAAGCTTTCTTT.

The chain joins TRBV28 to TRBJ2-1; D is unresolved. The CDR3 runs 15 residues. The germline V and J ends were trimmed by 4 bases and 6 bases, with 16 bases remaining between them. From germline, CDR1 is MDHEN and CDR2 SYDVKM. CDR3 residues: CASSSQRKVVNEQFF. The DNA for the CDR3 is TGTGCCAGCAGTTCTCAGAGGAAGGTGGTCAATGAGCAGTTCTTC.

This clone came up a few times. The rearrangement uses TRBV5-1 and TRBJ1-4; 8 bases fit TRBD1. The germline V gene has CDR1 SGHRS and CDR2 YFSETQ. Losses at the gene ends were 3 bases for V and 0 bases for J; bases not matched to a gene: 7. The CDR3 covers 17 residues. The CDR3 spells CASSWGQDSTTNEKLFF. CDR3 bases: TGCGCCAGCAGCTGGGGACAGGACTCTACAACTAATGAAAAACTGTTTTTT. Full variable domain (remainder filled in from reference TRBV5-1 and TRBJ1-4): KAGVTQTPRYLIKTRGQQVTLSCSPISGHRSVSWYQQTPGQGLQFLFEYFSETQRNKGNFPGRFSGRQFSNSRSEMNVSTLELGDSALYLCASSWGQDSTTNEKLFFGSGTQLSVL.

The CDR3 region is CASSDKTGAGTQYF. The CDR3 DNA reads TGTGCCAGCAGTGATAAGACAGGGGCCGGGACCCAGTACTTC. This chain joins TRBV2 and TRBJ2-5; TRBD1 matches 8 bases. V trimming: 3 bases; J trimming: 7 bases; junction bases outside the gene matches: 7. Germline assignment: CDR1 SNHLY and CDR2 FYNNEI. The CDR3 loop spans 14 amino acids.

The CDR3 nucleotides are TGTGCCAGCACCCTGACAGGGAACACTGAAGCTTTCTTT. Encoded protein: CASTLTGNTEAFF. The rearrangement uses TRBV6-6 and TRBJ1-1, with TRBD1 as a possible D gene (6 bases). With 7 bases removed from V and 1 base from J, the gap between germline ends came to 10 bases. The CDR3 totals 13 residues. CDR1 is MNHNY, CDR2 SVGAGI, per germline (reference sequence).

The CDR3 loop is CASSPLISTGDYGYTF. The CDR3 DNA sequence: TGTGCCAGCAGTCCACTTATTTCTACAGGGGACTATGGCTACACCTTC. The rearrangement links TRBV28 to TRBJ1-2, with 7 bases fitting TRBD1. Trimming took 5 bases from V and 3 from J; bases not matched to a gene: 12. The V gene's germline CDR1 is MDHEN and CDR2 SYDVKM. This CDR3 contains 16 residues.

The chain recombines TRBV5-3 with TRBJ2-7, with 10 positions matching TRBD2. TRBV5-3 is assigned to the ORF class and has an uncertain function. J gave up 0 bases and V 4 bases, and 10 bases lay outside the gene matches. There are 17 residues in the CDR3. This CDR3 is CARSLGLAETSSYEQYV. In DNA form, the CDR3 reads TGTGCCAGAAGCCTCGGACTAGCGGAAACGAGCTCCTACGAGCAGTACGTC.

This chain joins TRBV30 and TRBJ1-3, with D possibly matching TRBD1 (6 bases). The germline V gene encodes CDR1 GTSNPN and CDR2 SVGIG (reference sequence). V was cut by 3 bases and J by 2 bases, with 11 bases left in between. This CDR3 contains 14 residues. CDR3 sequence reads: CAWRGGGPGNTIYF. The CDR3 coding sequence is TGTGCCTGGAGAGGTGGGGGGCCTGGAAACACCATATATTTT.